This TCR beta chain was identified during a study of blood T cell repertoires in COVID-19. Overall study: Italy, Spain and the United States were the sources of the convalescent and acute COVID-19 samples. T cells, B-cell-depleted T cells, or PBMCs supplied cDNA or gDNA.

In the study's own analysis: Quantification of nucleated cells was approximated via reference gene primer amplification. Data came from immunoSEQ multiplex PCR; TCRdb stores just in-frame clones and leaves some out. The V and J calls and clone size come from that table; D and trimming were worked out from the DNA. This table has under 150,000 clones, approximately 83% appearing once. Per the germline V gene, CDR1 is SNHLY and CDR2 is FYNNEI. The CDR3 covers 13 residues. V shed 4 bases and J shed 6 bases, with 10 bases lying between them. The sample holds one count of this clone. Patients at the Seattle site were enrolled during active infection and followed longitudinally.

V and J are TRBV2 and TRBJ2-1, with a tentative D call TRBD2 (5 bases). What was sequenced was peripheral blood. The clonotype originates from a woman aged 55 to 70 with COVID-19, enrolled during active disease. CDR3 in amino acids: CASSVGVPNEQFF. CDR3 nucleotide sequence: TGTGCCAGCAGTGTCGGGGTTCCCAATGAGCAGTTCTTC.